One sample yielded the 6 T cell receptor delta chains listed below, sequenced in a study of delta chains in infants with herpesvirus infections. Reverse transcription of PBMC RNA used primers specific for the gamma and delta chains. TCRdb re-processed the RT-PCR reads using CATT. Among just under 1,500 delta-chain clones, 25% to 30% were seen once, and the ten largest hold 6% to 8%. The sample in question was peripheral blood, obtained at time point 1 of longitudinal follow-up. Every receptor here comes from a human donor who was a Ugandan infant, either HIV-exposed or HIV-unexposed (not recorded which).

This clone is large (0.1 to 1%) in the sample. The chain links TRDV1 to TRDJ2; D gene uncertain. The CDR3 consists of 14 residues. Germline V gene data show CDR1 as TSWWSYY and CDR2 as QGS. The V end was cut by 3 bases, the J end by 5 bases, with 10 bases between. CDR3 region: CALGDLFDTAQLFF. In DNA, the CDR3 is TGTGCTCTTGGGGACCTTTTCGACACAGCACAACTCTTCTTT.

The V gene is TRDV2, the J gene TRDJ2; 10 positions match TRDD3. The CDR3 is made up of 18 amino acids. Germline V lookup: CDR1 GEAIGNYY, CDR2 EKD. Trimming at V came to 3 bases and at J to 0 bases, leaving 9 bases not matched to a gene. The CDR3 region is CACDEYWGIPSLTAQLFF. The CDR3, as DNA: TGTGCCTGTGACGAGTACTGGGGGATTCCCTCTTTGACAGCACAACTCTTCTTT.

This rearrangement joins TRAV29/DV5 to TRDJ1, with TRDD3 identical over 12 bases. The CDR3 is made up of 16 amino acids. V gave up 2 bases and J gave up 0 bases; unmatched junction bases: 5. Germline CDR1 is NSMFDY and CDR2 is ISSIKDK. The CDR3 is CAARTGGYRDTDKLIF. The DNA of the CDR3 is TGTGCAGCAAGAACTGGGGGATACAGGGACACCGATAAACTCATCTTT.

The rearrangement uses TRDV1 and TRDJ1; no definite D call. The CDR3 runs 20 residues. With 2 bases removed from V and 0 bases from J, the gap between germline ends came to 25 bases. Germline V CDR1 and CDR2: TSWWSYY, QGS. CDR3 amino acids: CALGESVLLRPPGDTDKLIF. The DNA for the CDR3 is TGTGCTCTTGGGGAATCAGTTCTCTTAAGACCCCCGGGAGACACCGATAAACTCATCTTT.

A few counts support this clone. CDR3 sequence: CALGEITGGMYTDKLIF. The CDR3 coding sequence is TGTGCTCTTGGGGAAATAACTGGGGGAATGTACACCGATAAACTCATCTTT. The rearrangement joins TRDV1 to TRDJ1; the match to TRDD3 covers 9 bases. The CDR3 loop spans 17 amino acids. The germline CDR1 and CDR2 sequences are TSWWSYY and QGS. V lost 2 bases, J lost 0 bases, and 7 bases stayed unmatched.

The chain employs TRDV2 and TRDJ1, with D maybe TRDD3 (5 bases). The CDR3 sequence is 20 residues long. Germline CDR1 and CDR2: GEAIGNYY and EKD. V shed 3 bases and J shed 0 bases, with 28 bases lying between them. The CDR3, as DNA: TGTGCCTGTGACCAAGGGGAATACGGGCGACCCTCACCATACACCGATAAACTCATCTTT. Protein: CACDQGEYGRPSPYTDKLIF.